Listed below are T cell receptor beta chains from one sample, sequenced in a study of OX40 agonist ivuxolimab in advanced cancers. Profiled with immunoSEQ multiplex PCR; TCRdb holds only in-frame clones, not every one. The data contain 30,000 to 50,000 clones, roughly 90% of them seen just once; the ten biggest clones take up under 0.7%. This specimen was CD4+ or CD8+ T cells sorted from blood, taken in a trial of the OX40 agonist ivuxolimab. Receptors originate from an adult with an advanced solid tumor such as melanoma, head and neck, liver or kidney cancer. The CDR3 runs from the conserved cysteine through the conserved F or W. The D gene is left open where the match is weak. Rows may omit the clone size; those that give it use once, few, many or a size class.

clone_size: once
v_call: TRBV13
j_call: TRBJ2-7
d_call: .
cdr3_nt: TGTGCCAGCAGCTTAGGCCCCAACCGGTTCGGGGGGCGAGGCTACGAGCAGTACTTC
cdr3_aa: CASSLGPNRFGGRGYEQYF

clone_size: .
v_call: TRBV7-8
j_call: TRBJ2-3
d_call: TRBD2
cdr3_nt: TGTGCCAGCAGCATCCTAGGGCGGGGGGGCCAAGATACGCAGTATTTT
cdr3_aa: CASSILGRGGQDTQYF

clone_size: .
v_call: TRBV19
j_call: TRBJ1-2
d_call: .
cdr3_nt: TGTGCCAGTAATCCGGACAGCCGCCAGGTTTCGCTCGGCTACACCTTC
cdr3_aa: CASNPDSRQVSLGYTF

clone_size: .
v_call: TRBV27
j_call: TRBJ1-5
d_call: TRBD1
cdr3_nt: TGTGCCAGCAGTTTATCGAGAGGGGGCGCAAGTCAGCCCCAGCATTTT
cdr3_aa: CASSLSRGGASQPQHF

clone_size: once
v_call: TRBV2
j_call: TRBJ2-1
d_call: TRBD2
cdr3_nt: TGTGCCAGCAGTGCCCGGGGGGGAGACTCCTACAATGAGCAGTTCTTC
cdr3_aa: CASSARGGDSYNEQFF

clone_size: .
v_call: TRBV19
j_call: TRBJ1-2
d_call: .
cdr3_nt: TGTGCCAGTATGCTCGGCTACACCTTC
cdr3_aa: CASMLGYTF

clone_size: .
v_call: TRBV29-1
j_call: TRBJ2-5
d_call: TRBD1
cdr3_nt: TGCAGCGCCGGGGGACAGGAAGAGACCCAGTACTTC
cdr3_aa: CSAGGQEETQYF

clone_size: .
v_call: TRBV19
j_call: TRBJ2-7
d_call: .
cdr3_nt: TGTGCCAGTACTAGGTTCGAGCAGTACTTC
cdr3_aa: CASTRFEQYF

clone_size: .
v_call: TRBV10-3
j_call: TRBJ1-2
d_call: .
cdr3_nt: TGTGCCATCAGTGACGGTAAATCTAACTATGGCTACACCTTC
cdr3_aa: CAISDGKSNYGYTF

clone_size: .
v_call: TRBV6-6
j_call: TRBJ2-7
d_call: .
cdr3_nt: TGTGCCAGCAGGGGCAACAGGGCACCCTACGAGCAGTACTTC
cdr3_aa: CASRGNRAPYEQYF

clone_size: .
v_call: TRBV6-5
j_call: TRBJ1-3
d_call: .
cdr3_nt: TGTGCCAGCACTCCACGGGGAGGGAAGAACACCATATATTTT
cdr3_aa: CASTPRGGKNTIYF

clone_size: .
v_call: TRBV7-2
j_call: TRBJ1-4
d_call: TRBD1
cdr3_nt: TGTGCCAGCAGTTTTGGGACAGGGTTGGGGGAAAAACTGTTTTTT
cdr3_aa: CASSFGTGLGEKLFF

clone_size: once
v_call: TRBV29-1
j_call: TRBJ1-3
d_call: TRBD1
cdr3_nt: TGCAGCGTGTCGTCCGGGACAGGGGGTAACACCATATATTTT
cdr3_aa: CSVSSGTGGNTIYF

clone_size: .
v_call: TRBV23-1
j_call: TRBJ1-5
d_call: .
cdr3_nt: TGCGCCAGCAGTCAAGGACACCTGGGCAATCAGCCCCAGCATTTT
cdr3_aa: CASSQGHLGNQPQHF

clone_size: .
v_call: TRBV5-1
j_call: TRBJ1-2
d_call: .
cdr3_nt: TGCGCCAGCAGCTTAGAGGGGCCCTATGGCTACACCTTC
cdr3_aa: CASSLEGPYGYTF

clone_size: .
v_call: TRBV5-1
j_call: TRBJ1-2
d_call: .
cdr3_nt: TGCGCCAGCAGCTTGGAAGCAGGGATGGGCTACACCTTC
cdr3_aa: CASSLEAGMGYTF

clone_size: .
v_call: TRBV6-1
j_call: TRBJ2-2
d_call: .
cdr3_nt: TGTGCCAGCAGTGAAGCAGCAGGCAGGGAAAACACCGGGGAGCTGTTTTTT
cdr3_aa: CASSEAAGRENTGELFF

clone_size: .
v_call: TRBV6-5
j_call: TRBJ1-5
d_call: .
cdr3_nt: TGTGCCAGCAGTTACGGGGTAGAACAGCCCCAGCATTTT
cdr3_aa: CASSYGVEQPQHF

clone_size: few
v_call: TRBV25-1
j_call: TRBJ1-3
d_call: .
cdr3_nt: TGTGCCAGCAGTGCCCCGGGGGGGACGAGGGGAAACACCATATATTTT
cdr3_aa: CASSAPGGTRGNTIYF

clone_size: .
v_call: TRBV29-1
j_call: TRBJ1-1
d_call: TRBD1
cdr3_nt: TGCAGCGTGGCAGGGACAGGGAGGAACACTGAAGCTTTCTTT
cdr3_aa: CSVAGTGRNTEAFF

clone_size: .
v_call: TRBV7-2
j_call: TRBJ2-2
d_call: .
cdr3_nt: TGTGCCAGCAGCCGCATCTGGGGATACACCGGGGAGCTGTTTTTT
cdr3_aa: CASSRIWGYTGELFF

clone_size: .
v_call: TRBV7-2
j_call: TRBJ2-5
d_call: .
cdr3_nt: TGTGCCAGCACCAGTGGGCCCCGGGAGACCCAGTACTTC
cdr3_aa: CASTSGPRETQYF

clone_size: .
v_call: TRBV5-1
j_call: TRBJ2-3
d_call: TRBD2
cdr3_nt: TGCGCCAGCAGCTGGCCCCTTCGGGGGGGTAGCACAGATACGCAGTATTTT
cdr3_aa: CASSWPLRGGSTDTQYF

clone_size: .
v_call: TRBV18
j_call: TRBJ1-2
d_call: .
cdr3_nt: TGTGCCAGCTCACCAGCGGCGGGGAACTATGGCTACACCTTC
cdr3_aa: CASSPAAGNYGYTF

clone_size: .
v_call: TRBV9
j_call: TRBJ2-5
d_call: .
cdr3_nt: TGTGCCAGCAGCGTAGCTAACAGGTACCAAGAGACCCAGTACTTC
cdr3_aa: CASSVANRYQETQYF

clone_size: few
v_call: TRBV6-5
j_call: TRBJ1-2
d_call: .
cdr3_nt: TGTGCCAGCAGTGACACTAACTATGGCTACACCTTC
cdr3_aa: CASSDTNYGYTF

clone_size: .
v_call: TRBV6-1
j_call: TRBJ1-6
d_call: .
cdr3_nt: TGTGCCAGCACCGTATCCTATAATTCACCCCTCCACTTT
cdr3_aa: CASTVSYNSPLHF

clone_size: few
v_call: TRBV9
j_call: TRBJ1-1
d_call: .
cdr3_nt: TGTGCCAGCAGCCTTTCGGGCAGGCTGGCCATCGGAGCTTTCTTT
cdr3_aa: CASSLSGRLAIGAFF

clone_size: once
v_call: TRBV15
j_call: TRBJ1-1
d_call: .
cdr3_nt: TGTGCCACCAGGAGGGGGGGTGTGAGAAGCACTGAAGCTTTCTTT
cdr3_aa: CATRRGGVRSTEAFF